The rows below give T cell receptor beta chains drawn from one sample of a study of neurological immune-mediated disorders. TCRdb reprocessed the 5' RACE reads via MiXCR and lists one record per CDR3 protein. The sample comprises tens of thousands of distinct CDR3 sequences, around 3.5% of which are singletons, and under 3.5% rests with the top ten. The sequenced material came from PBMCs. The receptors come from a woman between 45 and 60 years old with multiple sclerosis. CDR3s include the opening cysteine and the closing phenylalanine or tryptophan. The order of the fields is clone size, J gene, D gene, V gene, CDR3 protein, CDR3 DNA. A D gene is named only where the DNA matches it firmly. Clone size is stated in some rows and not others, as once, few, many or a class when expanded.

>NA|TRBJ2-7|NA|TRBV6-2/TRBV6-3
CASRLEFPTYEQYF
TGTGCCAGCAGACTAGAATTTCCAACTTACGAGCAGTACTTC
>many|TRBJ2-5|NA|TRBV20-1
CSASLGGETQYF
TGCAGTGCTAGCTTAGGGGGAGAGACCCAGTACTTC
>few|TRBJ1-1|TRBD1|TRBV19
CASTRQGMNTEAFF
TGTGCCAGTACCCGACAGGGGATGAACACTGAAGCTTTCTTT
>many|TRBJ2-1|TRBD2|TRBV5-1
CASSPLNRGGRHEQFF
TGCGCCAGCAGCCCCCTGAACCGCGGGGGGCGCCATGAGCAGTTCTTC
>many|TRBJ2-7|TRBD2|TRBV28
CASSLLGGGISYEQYF
TGTGCCAGCAGTTTGCTCGGCGGGGGGATCTCCTACGAGCAGTACTTC
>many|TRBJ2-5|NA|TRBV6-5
CASNDSRKTQYF
TGTGCCAGCAATGACAGTAGAAAGACCCAGTACTTC
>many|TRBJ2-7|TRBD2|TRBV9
CASSEKLAGGEQYF
TGTGCCAGCAGCGAGAAACTAGCGGGGGGGGAGCAGTACTTC
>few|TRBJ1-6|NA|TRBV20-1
CSALSTANSTLNF
TGCAGTGCCTTGTCGACAGCTAATTCAACCCTCAACTTT
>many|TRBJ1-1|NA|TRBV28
CASSTLGQNRGEAFF
TGTGCCAGCAGTACCCTCGGACAGAATCGAGGTGAAGCTTTCTTT
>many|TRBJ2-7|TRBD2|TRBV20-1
CSARLAGGPYEQYF
TGCAGTGCGAGACTAGCGGGGGGTCCCTACGAGCAGTACTTC
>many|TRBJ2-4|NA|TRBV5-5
CASTRVGLAKNIQYF
TGTGCCAGCACCCGGGTGGGGTTGGCCAAAAACATTCAGTACTTC
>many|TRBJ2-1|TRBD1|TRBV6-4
CASSAGGDYNEQFF
TGTGCCAGCAGTGCAGGGGGCGACTACAATGAGCAGTTCTTC
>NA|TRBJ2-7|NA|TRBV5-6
CASSLAVGGLAYEQYF
TGTGCCAGCAGCTTGGCCGTGGGGGGGCTCGCCTACGAGCAGTACTTC
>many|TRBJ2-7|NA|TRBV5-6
CASSLEPLAPSHEQYF
TGTGCCAGCAGCTTGGAACCCCTAGCCCCATCCCACGAGCAGTACTTC
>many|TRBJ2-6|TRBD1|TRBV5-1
CASSFGQGPLSGANVLTF
TGCGCCAGCAGCTTTGGACAGGGGCCCCTCTCTGGGGCCAACGTCCTGACTTTC
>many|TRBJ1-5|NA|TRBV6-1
CASSEGSYQPQHF
TGTGCCAGCAGTGAAGGTAGTTATCAGCCCCAGCATTTT
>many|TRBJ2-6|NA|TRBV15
CATSRATLSGRISGANVLTF
TGTGCCACCAGCAGAGCAACCCTCTCGGGACGGATCTCTGGGGCCAACGTCCTGACTTTC
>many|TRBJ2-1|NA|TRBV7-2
CASSTRSTGGPYNEQFF
TGTGCCAGCAGCACCCGGTCGACAGGAGGTCCCTACAATGAGCAGTTCTTC
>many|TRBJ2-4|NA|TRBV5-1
CASSRTGTWDIQYF
TGCGCCAGCAGCCGGACCGGGACCTGGGACATTCAGTACTTC
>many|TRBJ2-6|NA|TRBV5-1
CASSLAGISGANVLTF
TGCGCCAGCAGCTTGGCAGGGATCTCTGGGGCCAACGTCCTGACTTTC
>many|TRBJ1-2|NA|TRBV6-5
CASRPPGYGYTF
TGTGCCAGCAGGCCCCCGGGCTATGGCTACACCTTC
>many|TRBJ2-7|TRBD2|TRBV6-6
CASRKGYRGGVSSYEQYF
TGTGCCAGCAGGAAAGGGTATCGCGGGGGGGTAAGCTCCTACGAGCAGTACTTC
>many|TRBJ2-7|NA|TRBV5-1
CASSLEFGTPYEQYF
TGCGCCAGCAGCTTAGAGTTTGGGACACCTTACGAGCAGTACTTC
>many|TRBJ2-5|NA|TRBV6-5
CASRNGREETQYF
TGTGCCAGCAGAAATGGCAGGGAAGAGACCCAGTACTTC
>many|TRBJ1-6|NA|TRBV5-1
CASSLGVAGTNYNSPLHF
TGCGCCAGCAGCTTGGGTGTGGCAGGTACCAACTATAATTCACCCCTCCACTTT
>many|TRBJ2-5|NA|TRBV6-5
CASSPRTFIQETQYF
TGTGCCAGCAGCCCCCGGACATTCATTCAAGAGACCCAGTACTTC
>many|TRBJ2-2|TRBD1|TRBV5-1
CASSISGGTGELFF
TGCGCCAGCAGCATCTCAGGGGGCACCGGGGAGCTGTTTTTT
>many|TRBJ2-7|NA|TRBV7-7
CASSRKWGPYEQYF
TGTGCTAGCAGCCGTAAATGGGGTCCCTACGAGCAGTACTTC
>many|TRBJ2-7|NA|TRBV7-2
CASSLVGESSYEQYF
TGTGCCAGCAGCTTAGTAGGCGAGAGCTCCTACGAGCAGTACTTC
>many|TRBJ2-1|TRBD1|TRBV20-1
CSARRTGVLPRDEQFF
TGCAGTGCGAGACGGACAGGTGTGCTTCCGCGAGATGAGCAGTTCTTC
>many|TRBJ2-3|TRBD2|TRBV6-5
CASSYSGLAGWTTDTQYF
TGTGCCAGCAGTTACTCGGGACTAGCGGGATGGACCACAGATACGCAGTATTTT
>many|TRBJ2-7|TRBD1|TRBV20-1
CSASGLIQGQNAYEQYF
TGCAGTGCTAGTGGGCTCATTCAGGGACAGAACGCCTACGAGCAGTACTTC
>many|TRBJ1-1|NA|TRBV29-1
CSVLGGLAEAFF
TGCAGCGTTCTGGGGGGCTTGGCTGAAGCTTTCTTT
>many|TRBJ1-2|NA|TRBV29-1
CSVESGGYTF
TGCAGCGTTGAAAGCGGTGGCTACACCTTC
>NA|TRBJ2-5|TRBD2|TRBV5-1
CASSRGIGGGAVETQYF
TGCGCCAGCAGCCGAGGAATTGGCGGGGGGGCGGTTGAGACCCAGTACTTC
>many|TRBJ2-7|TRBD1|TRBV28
CASSPLVGGYYEQYF
TGTGCCAGCAGTCCCTTGGTAGGGGGCTATTACGAGCAGTACTTC
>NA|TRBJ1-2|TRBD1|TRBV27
CASGGTGHNYGYTF
TGTGCCAGCGGGGGGACAGGTCATAACTATGGCTACACCTTC
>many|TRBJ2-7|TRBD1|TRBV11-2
CASSLTGGPYEQYF
TGTGCCAGCAGCTTGACAGGGGGCCCCTACGAGCAGTACTTC
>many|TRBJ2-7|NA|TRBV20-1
CSATETVGYYEQYF
TGCAGTGCTACTGAGACAGTGGGTTACTACGAGCAGTACTTC
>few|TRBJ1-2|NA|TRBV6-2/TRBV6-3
CASSQGKAVYGYTF
TGTGCCAGCAGTCAGGGAAAGGCTGTCTATGGCTACACCTTC
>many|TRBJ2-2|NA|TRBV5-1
CASSPTPLGANTGELFF
TGCGCCAGCAGCCCAACCCCCCTAGGGGCGAACACCGGGGAGCTGTTTTTT
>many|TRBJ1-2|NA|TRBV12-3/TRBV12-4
CASSLRQNYGYTF
TGTGCCAGCAGTTTACGGCAGAACTATGGCTACACCTTC
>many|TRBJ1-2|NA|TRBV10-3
CAIRDMDGYTF
TGTGCCATCAGGGATATGGATGGCTACACCTTC
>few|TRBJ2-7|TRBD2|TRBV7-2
CASSDRLAGSGEQYF
TGTGCCAGCAGCGATCGACTAGCGGGGAGTGGGGAGCAGTACTTC
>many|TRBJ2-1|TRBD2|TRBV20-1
CSVIGPSGTHEQFF
TGCAGCGTTATTGGGCCTAGCGGAACGCATGAGCAGTTCTTC
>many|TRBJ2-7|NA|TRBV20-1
CSATENSYEQYF
TGCAGTGCTACTGAAAATTCCTACGAGCAGTACTTC